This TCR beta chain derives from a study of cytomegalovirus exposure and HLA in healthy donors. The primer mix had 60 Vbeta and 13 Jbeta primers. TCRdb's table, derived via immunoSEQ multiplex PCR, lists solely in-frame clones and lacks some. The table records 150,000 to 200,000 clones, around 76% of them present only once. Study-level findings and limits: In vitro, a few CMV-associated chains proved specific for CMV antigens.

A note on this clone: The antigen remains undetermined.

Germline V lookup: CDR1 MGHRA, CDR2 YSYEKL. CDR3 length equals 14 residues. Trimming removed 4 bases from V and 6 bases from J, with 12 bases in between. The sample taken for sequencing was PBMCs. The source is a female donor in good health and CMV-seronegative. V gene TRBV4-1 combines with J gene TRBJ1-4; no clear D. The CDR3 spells CASSRGRRDEKLFF. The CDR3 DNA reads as TGCGCCAGCAGCCGCGGGAGGAGGGATGAAAAACTGTTTTTT.